A selection of T cell receptor beta chains follows, all from one sample in a study of blood T cells in healthy people across ages. TCRdb itself ran the 5' RACE reads through MiXCR, one entry per CDR3 protein. This table has hundreds of thousands of distinct CDR3 sequences, approximately 52% appearing once. Sequenced material: blood. These receptors all stem from a woman older than 75 in good health. Both conserved end residues are part of each CDR3. The D gene is left open where the match is weak. Only part of the rows carry a size: once, few, many, or a class if the clone is expanded.

V	J	size	D	CDR3	DNA
TRBV12-1	TRBJ2-3	.	.	CASRPDYSGAPTDTQYF	TGTGCCAGCAGACCTGATTATAGCGGGGCACCCACAGATACGCAGTATTTT
TRBV5-1	TRBJ2-1	.	.	CASSLGPLSATDSYNEQFF	TGCGCCAGCAGCTTGGGGCCCCTATCGGCGACGGATTCCTACAATGAGCAGTTCTTC
TRBV7-8	TRBJ2-7	many	.	CASSSTGVGGYEQYF	TGTGCCAGCAGCTCAACCGGCGTGGGGGGCTACGAGCAGTACTTC
TRBV20-1	TRBJ2-1	.	.	CSAPGAVSDEQFF	TGCAGTGCTCCCGGGGCGGTAAGCGATGAGCAGTTCTTC
TRBV5-1	TRBJ2-1	many	.	CASSLATDGQQFF	TGCGCCAGCAGCCTAGCTACCGATGGACAGCAGTTCTTC
TRBV15	TRBJ2-1	many	.	CATSRDFNLGFF	TGTGCCACCAGCAGAGATTTTAATTTGGGGTTCTTC
TRBV7-6	TRBJ1-2	once	.	CASSLRGIGYGYTF	TGTGCCAGCAGCTTAAGGGGGATAGGCTATGGCTACACCTTC
TRBV10-3	TRBJ2-1	.	.	CAISGSVSSYNEQFF	TGTGCCATCAGTGGCAGCGTTAGCTCCTACAATGAGCAGTTCTTC
TRBV5-1	TRBJ1-2	few	.	CASRPFTGSVGYTF	TGCGCCAGCAGACCATTTACAGGGTCGGTTGGCTACACCTTC
TRBV12-3/TRBV12-4	TRBJ1-2	.	TRBD1	CASSLRQGAHGYTF	TGTGCCAGCAGTTTAAGGCAGGGGGCCCATGGCTACACCTTC
TRBV3-1	TRBJ1-1	few	.	CASSQGMVTEAFF	TGTGCCAGCAGCCAAGGAATGGTCACTGAAGCTTTCTTT
TRBV11-1	TRBJ2-1	many	.	CASSFPGRQQFF	TGTGCCAGCAGTTTTCCGGGACGGCAACAGTTCTTC
TRBV3-1	TRBJ2-1	.	.	CASSQAWNEQFF	TGTGCCAGCAGCCAAGCGTGGAATGAGCAGTTCTTC
TRBV21-1	TRBJ2-7	.	.	CASSKLLDRGPSPFSYEQYF	TGTGCCAGCAGCAAACTTCTCGACAGGGGGCCATCGCCTTTCTCCTACGAGCAGTACTTC
TRBV29-1	TRBJ2-2	few	.	CSVELLAPGGGELFF	TGCAGCGTTGAATTACTAGCCCCTGGGGGCGGGGAGCTGTTTTTT
TRBV20-1	TRBJ1-1	.	.	CSASQSPGHFEAFF	TGTAGTGCTAGCCAATCCCCGGGACACTTTGAAGCTTTCTTT
TRBV10-3	TRBJ1-2	many	.	CAISESEGYGYTF	TGTGCCATCAGTGAGTCGGAGGGCTATGGCTACACCTTC
TRBV28	TRBJ2-7	.	TRBD2	CASSPAGDHSYEQYF	TGTGCCAGCAGTCCCGCGGGGGACCACTCCTACGAGCAGTACTTC
TRBV7-2	TRBJ2-3	few	TRBD2	CASSLAVGASGTDTQYF	TGTGCCAGCAGTCTAGCGGTAGGGGCTAGCGGGACAGATACGCAGTATTTT
TRBV9	TRBJ2-3	many	TRBD2	CASSVLAGGTDTQYF	TGTGCCAGCAGCGTACTAGCGGGAGGTACAGATACGCAGTATTTT
TRBV3-1	TRBJ2-7	.	.	CASSQDAGPYNEQYF	TGTGCCAGCAGCCAAGATGCCGGCCCCTACAATGAGCAGTACTTC
TRBV7-9	TRBJ2-3	.	TRBD2	CASSLGLAGRADTQYF	TGTGCCAGCAGCCTGGGACTAGCGGGGAGAGCAGATACGCAGTATTTT
TRBV4-1	TRBJ2-7	few	.	CASSQVREREQYF	TGCGCCAGCAGCCAAGTCAGGGAGCGCGAGCAGTACTTC
TRBV5-1	TRBJ2-7	once	.	CASSFGSNEQYF	TGCGCCAGCAGCTTTGGGTCGAATGAGCAGTACTTC
TRBV7-7	TRBJ2-5	few	.	CASSLGPPTQPGEQYF	TGTGCCAGCAGCTTGGGGCCTCCCACCCAGCCAGGAGAGCAGTACTTC
TRBV14	TRBJ2-1	few	.	CASSHDTGRWQFF	TGTGCCAGCAGCCACGACACGGGAAGGTGGCAGTTCTTC
TRBV18	TRBJ2-7	few	TRBD1	CASSPLDRDGYEQYF	TGTGCCAGCTCACCACTGGACAGGGACGGGTACGAGCAGTACTTC
TRBV9	TRBJ2-6	.	.	CASSSKVGGRGANVLTF	TGTGCCAGCAGCTCCAAGGTTGGGGGCCGTGGGGCCAACGTCCTGACTTTC
TRBV25-1	TRBJ2-5	many	TRBD2	CASSESLASGIKETQYF	TGTGCCAGCAGTGAATCTTTGGCTAGCGGGATAAAAGAGACCCAGTACTTC
TRBV10-3	TRBJ2-1	once	TRBD1	CAISDRGGTGERGSYNEQFF	TGTGCCATCAGTGACCGCGGTGGGACAGGGGAGCGGGGCTCCTACAATGAGCAGTTCTTC
TRBV20-1	TRBJ2-1	many	TRBD2	CSASKLAGGPNEQFF	TGCAGTGCTTCTAAACTAGCGGGGGGGCCCAATGAGCAGTTCTTC
TRBV29-1	TRBJ2-3	.	.	CSVRPVDTDTQYF	TGCAGCGTCCGACCGGTAGACACAGATACGCAGTATTTT
TRBV20-1	TRBJ1-2	.	.	CSAPHRDFLHTF	TGCAGTGCTCCCCATCGGGATTTTCTACACACCTTC
TRBV3-1	TRBJ2-4	few	.	CASSLQASAKNIQYF	TGTGCCAGCAGCCTCCAGGCCTCAGCCAAAAACATTCAGTACTTC
TRBV4-2	TRBJ2-5	once	.	CASSQDYAGRPMGEQYF	TGTGCCAGCAGCCAAGATTATGCGGGAAGACCTATGGGTGAGCAGTACTTC
TRBV28	TRBJ1-4	few	.	CASRQGGVEKLFF	TGTGCCAGCAGACAGGGTGGAGTTGAAAAACTGTTTTTT
TRBV15	TRBJ1-1	once	.	CATSRELDSRLTGAFF	TGTGCCACCAGCAGAGAGCTCGACAGCCGTTTGACTGGAGCTTTCTTT
TRBV15	TRBJ1-1	few	.	CATSRDTFRNTEAFF	TGTGCCACCAGCAGAGACACTTTTAGGAACACTGAAGCTTTCTTT
TRBV3-1	TRBJ2-3	.	TRBD2	CASSHRTGLAGTDTQYF	TGTGCCAGCAGCCACCGAACTGGACTAGCGGGCACAGATACGCAGTATTTT
TRBV3-1	TRBJ2-1	many	.	CASSQELASYNEQFF	TGTGCCAGCAGCCAAGAACTAGCCTCCTACAATGAGCAGTTCTTC
TRBV20-1	TRBJ2-2	.	.	CSARDGNAGELFF	TGCAGTGCCAGGGATGGCAACGCCGGGGAGCTGTTTTTT
TRBV6-6	TRBJ2-5	few	.	CASSYSLRGTQYF	TGTGCCAGCAGTTACTCCCTACGGGGGACCCAGTACTTC
TRBV7-9	TRBJ2-7	once	.	CASSPAGELTGFSYEQYF	TGTGCCAGCAGCCCAGCGGGGGAATTGACAGGGTTCTCCTACGAGCAGTACTTC
TRBV7-9	TRBJ2-3	few	TRBD2	CASSPLAGVSADTQYF	TGTGCCAGCAGCCCACTAGCGGGGGTCTCCGCAGATACGCAGTATTTT
TRBV7-6	TRBJ2-3	many	.	CASSSKNTNTQYF	TGTGCCAGCAGCTCCAAAAATACAAATACGCAGTATTTT
TRBV3-1	TRBJ2-2	few	.	CASSQVASYTGELFF	TGTGCCAGCAGCCAAGTCGCCAGCTACACCGGGGAGCTGTTTTTT
TRBV3-1	TRBJ2-1	.	.	CASSQDKRQQFF	TGTGCCAGCAGCCAAGATAAGAGACAGCAGTTCTTC
TRBV3-1	TRBJ1-4	.	.	CASSQSGTGTNEKLFF	TGTGCCAGCAGCCAAAGCGGGACGGGTACTAATGAAAAACTGTTTTTT
TRBV21-1	TRBJ2-5	many	.	CASSKGPGGLETQYF	TGTGCCAGCAGCAAAGGGCCTGGGGGCTTAGAGACCCAGTACTTC
TRBV14	TRBJ1-5	.	.	CASSQDSTVSNQSQHF	TGTGCCAGCAGCCAAGATTCAACAGTCAGCAATCAGTCCCAGCATTTT
TRBV28	TRBJ2-1	many	.	CASTDTVTYNEQFF	TGTGCCAGCACCGACACGGTAACCTACAATGAGCAGTTCTTC
TRBV25-1	TRBJ2-5	.	TRBD2	CASSPRRGGARETQYF	TGTGCCAGCAGTCCGAGACGCGGGGGGGCCAGGGAGACCCAGTACTTC
TRBV12-3/TRBV12-4	TRBJ2-7	many	.	CASSRGTPYEQYF	TGTGCCAGCAGTCGCGGGACTCCGTACGAGCAGTACTTC
TRBV11-1	TRBJ2-5	.	.	CASSIIPGSSETQYF	TGTGCCAGCAGCATAATTCCCGGCTCCTCTGAGACCCAGTACTTC
TRBV7-2	TRBJ2-7	many	.	CASSLVSEQYF	TGTGCCAGCAGCCTCGTATCCGAGCAGTACTTC